Detailed here is one T cell receptor beta chain. The data derive from a study of T cell responses to AZD1222 COVID-19 vaccine. Method: immunoSEQ multiplex PCR; TCRdb's copy keeps in-frame clones and lacks some. Of about 120,000 clones listed, around 92% are singletons. The CDR3 covers 13 residues. Trimming cost V 3 bases and J 8 bases, with 16 bases left between them. Looked up from germline, CDR1 is GTSNPN and CDR2 is SVGIG (reference sequence). The TCR originated in an adult in good health. The chain carries TRBV30 and TRBJ1-2; TRBD1 might be the D (5 bases). The material was peripheral blood, obtained on day 0 of AZD1222 vaccination. The CDR3 loop reads CAWSAQGMGGYTF. In DNA form, the CDR3 reads TGTGCCTGGAGCGCTCAGGGTATGGGCGGCTACACCTTC. Full variable domain (outside the CDR3, taken from reference TRBV30 and TRBJ1-2): SQTIHQWPATLVQPVGSPLSLECTVEGTSNPNLYWYRQAAGRGLQLLFYSVGIGQISSEVPQNLSASRPQDRQFILSSKKLLLSDSGFYLCAWSAQGMGGYTFGSGTRLTVV.